The clone carrying this TCR beta chain was seen a few times. A read error may account for a junction end that differs from germline. The data are from a study of beta chain features in type 1 diabetes. The whole isolated RNA underwent reverse transcription, so sequencing captured expressed TCRB transcripts. Some clones are missing from TCRdb's copy, which holds only in-frame ones; the method was immunoSEQ multiplex PCR. Among almost 350,000 clones listed, around 7.6% were seen once. Germline V lookup: CDR1 MNHEY, CDR2 SMNVEV (reference sequence). The length of the CDR3 is 15 residues. This TCR was sampled from a woman aged 18-29 years in good health. The chain links TRBV27 to TRBJ1-5; 9 nucleotides match TRBD1. The sample taken for sequencing was central memory CD4+ T cells from blood. The DNA of the CDR3 is TGTGCCAGCGGGACAGGGCTTTTACGGAATCGGCCCCAGCATTTT. This sequence encodes CASGTGLLRNRPQHF.